This TCR beta chain was recorded in a study of blood T cell repertoires in COVID-19. The wider study: Some COVID-19 samples were acute and others convalescent; all came from the United States, Italy and Spain.

The V gene end was trimmed by 5 bases and the J gene end by 2 bases; junction bases not matched to a gene: 5. Germline CDR1 is LNHDA and CDR2 is SQIVND (reference sequence). The CDR3 contains 14 residues. Per the authors' pipeline: The assay estimated nucleated cells by amplifying reference gene primers. The repertoire was sequenced with immunoSEQ multiplex PCR; TCRdb's copy has only in-frame clones and lacks some. V, J and clone size derive from that table, while D and trimming were established from the DNA sequence. Here the sample spans fewer than 250,000 clones, just under 85% being singletons. The rearrangement uses TRBV19 and TRBJ2-5; 7 bases line up with TRBD1. The sequence was obtained from a man aged 45-60 years with acute or convalescent COVID-19. What was sequenced was peripheral blood. CDR3 sequence: CASSFGTAQETQYF. CDR3 in DNA: TGTGCCAGTAGTTTCGGGACAGCTCAAGAGACCCAGTACTTC.